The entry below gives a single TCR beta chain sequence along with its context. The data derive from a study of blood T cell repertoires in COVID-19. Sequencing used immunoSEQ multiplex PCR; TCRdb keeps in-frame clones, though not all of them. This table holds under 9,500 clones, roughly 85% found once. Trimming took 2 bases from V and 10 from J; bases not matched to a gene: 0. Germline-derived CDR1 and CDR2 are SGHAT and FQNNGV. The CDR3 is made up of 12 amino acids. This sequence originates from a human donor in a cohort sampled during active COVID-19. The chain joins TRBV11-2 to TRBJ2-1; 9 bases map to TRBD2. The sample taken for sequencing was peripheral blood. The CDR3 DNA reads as TGTGCCAGCAGCTTACTAGCGGGAGAGCAGTTCTTC. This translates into CASSLLAGEQFF.